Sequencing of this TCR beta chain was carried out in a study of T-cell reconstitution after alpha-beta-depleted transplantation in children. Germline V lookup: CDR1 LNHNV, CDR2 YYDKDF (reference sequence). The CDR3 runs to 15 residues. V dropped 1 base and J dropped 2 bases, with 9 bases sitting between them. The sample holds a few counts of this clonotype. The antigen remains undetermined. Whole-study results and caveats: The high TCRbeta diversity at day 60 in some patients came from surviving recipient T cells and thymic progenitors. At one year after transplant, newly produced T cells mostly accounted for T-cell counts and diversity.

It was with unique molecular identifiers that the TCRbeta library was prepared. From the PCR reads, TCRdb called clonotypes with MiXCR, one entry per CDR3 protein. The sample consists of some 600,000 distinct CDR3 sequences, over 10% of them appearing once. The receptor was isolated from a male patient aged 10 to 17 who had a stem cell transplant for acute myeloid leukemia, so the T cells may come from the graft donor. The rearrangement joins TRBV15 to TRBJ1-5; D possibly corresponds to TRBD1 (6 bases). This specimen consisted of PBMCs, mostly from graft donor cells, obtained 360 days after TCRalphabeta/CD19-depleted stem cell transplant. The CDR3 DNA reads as TGTGCCACCAGCAGAGCCAGGGGAGGCAATCAGCCCCAGCATTTT. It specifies CATSRARGGNQPQHF.